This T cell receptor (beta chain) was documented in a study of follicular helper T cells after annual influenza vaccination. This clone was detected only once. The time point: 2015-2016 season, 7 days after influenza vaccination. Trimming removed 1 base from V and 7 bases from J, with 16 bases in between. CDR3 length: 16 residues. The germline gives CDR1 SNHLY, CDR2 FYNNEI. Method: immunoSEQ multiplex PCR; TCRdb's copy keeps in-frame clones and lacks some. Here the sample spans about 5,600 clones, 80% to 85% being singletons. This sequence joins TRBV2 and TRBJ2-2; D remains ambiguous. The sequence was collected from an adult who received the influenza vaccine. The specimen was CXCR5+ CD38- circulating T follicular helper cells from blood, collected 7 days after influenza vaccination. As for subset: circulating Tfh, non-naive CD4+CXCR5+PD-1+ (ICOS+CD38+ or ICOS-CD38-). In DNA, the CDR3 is TGTGCCAGCAGTGAAGGTGGCACAGCTCGAAGCGGGGAGCTGTTTTTT. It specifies CASSEGGTARSGELFF.